One sample yielded the 30 T cell receptor beta chains listed below, sequenced in a study of CD8+ T cells in alopecia areata. RNA was isolated and reverse transcribed to cDNA, the sequencing template. Sequencing used immunoSEQ multiplex PCR; TCRdb keeps in-frame clones, though not all of them. Here the sample spans about 250,000 clones, roughly two thirds being singletons. This sample comprised CD4+ T cells sorted from blood, obtained at week 0. The receptors were sampled from a human donor with alopecia areata.

This rearrangement joins TRBV15 to TRBJ2-2; D is ambiguous. This CDR3 spans 13 amino acids. Per germline, CDR1 LNHNV and CDR2 YYDKDF (reference sequence). V was pared by 4 bases and J by 1 base, with 4 bases between. The CDR3 here is CATSTGNTGELFF. CDR3 in DNA: TGTGCCACCAGCACAGGGAACACCGGGGAGCTGTTTTTT.

The chain is built from TRBV5-6 and TRBJ2-6; D unclear. Germline CDR1 is SGHDT and CDR2 is YYEEEE. The V and J ends lost 4 bases and 2 bases respectively, with 10 bases between them. The length of the CDR3 is 15 residues. CDR3 coding DNA: TGTGCCAGCAGCGCGACTGGAACTGGGGCCAACGTCCTGACTTTC. This codes for CASSATGTGANVLTF.

The J gene is TRBJ2-5, the V gene TRBV7-2; no clear D. Germline V gene lookup returns CDR1 SGHTA and CDR2 FQGNSA. The ends were cut back, 1 base at V and 2 bases at J, with 11 bases in the middle. The CDR3 totals 15 residues. For the CDR3, the DNA is TGTGCCAGCAGCTTAGGGGCTGGGATGCAAGAGACCCAGTACTTC. This gives the protein CASSLGAGMQETQYF.

This chain connects TRBV2 to TRBJ1-1, with 10 bases lining up with TRBD1. J gave up 0 bases and V 7 bases, and 11 bases lay outside the gene matches. Per germline, CDR1 SNHLY and CDR2 FYNNEI. CDR3 length equals 17 residues. The CDR3: CASNPGQGFSLNTEAFF. The CDR3 DNA follows: TGTGCCAGCAACCCGGGACAGGGGTTTAGCCTGAACACTGAAGCTTTCTTT.

This sequence joins TRBV7-2 and TRBJ2-7, with D tentatively TRBD1 or TRBD2 (5 bases each). The germline gives CDR1 SGHTA, CDR2 FQGNSA. CDR3 size: 15 residues. The V and J ends lost 4 bases and 5 bases respectively, with 18 bases between them. The CDR3 DNA is TGTGCCAGCAGCTGGCGGTTCGGGACGATGAACGAGCAGTACTTC. Translated: CASSWRFGTMNEQYF. Full variable domain (remainder filled in from reference TRBV7-2 and TRBJ2-7): GAGVSQSPSNKVTEKGKDVELRCDPISGHTALYWYRQSLGQGLEFLIYFQGNSAPDKSGLPSDRFSAERTGGSVSTLTIQRTQQEDSAVYLCASSWRFGTMNEQYFGPGTRLTVT.

The CDR3 coding sequence is TGTGCCGCTCAGGGACCTAAACTGTTTTTT. It translates to CAAQGPKLFF. The chain couples TRBV30 to TRBJ1-4; tentative D call: TRBD1 (5 bases). The length of the CDR3 is 10 residues. Trimming removed 8 bases from V and 11 bases from J, with 12 bases in between. Germline CDR1 and CDR2: GTSNPN and SVGIG (reference sequence).

The chain links TRBV15 to TRBJ2-5, with 7 bases fitting TRBD1. The trim removed 0 bases at V and 7 bases at J, leaving 8 bases unmatched. The CDR3 sequence is 15 residues long. Germline CDR1 LNHNV, CDR2 YYDKDF (reference sequence). The chain's CDR3 is CATSRDNPGQWTQYF. The CDR3 DNA sequence: TGTGCCACCAGCAGAGATAACCCGGGACAGTGGACCCAGTACTTC.

The V gene is TRBV29-1, the J gene TRBJ1-2; 8 bases align to TRBD1. V lost 7 bases to trimming and J lost 3 bases; unmatched junction nucleotides: 7. Germline values: CDR1 SQVTM, CDR2 ANQGSEA. This CDR3 comprises 13 residues. The CDR3 nucleotides are TGCAGCGATGGACAGGGTCTCGACTATGGCTACACCTTC. This translates into CSDGQGLDYGYTF.

This clone was picked up one time. The chain uses TRBV5-1 and TRBJ2-2; a possible D gene is TRBD1 (7 bases). The CDR3 contains 15 residues. Deletions cut 4 bases from V and 6 bases from J, with 16 bases between. Germline CDR1 is SGHRS and CDR2 is YFSETQ. The CDR3 protein is CASSLQGGKAGELFF. The DNA of the CDR3 is TGCGCCAGCAGCCTCCAGGGGGGAAAGGCCGGGGAGCTGTTTTTT.

V and J are TRBV30 and TRBJ2-4; no definite D call. Germline values: CDR1 GTSNPN, CDR2 SVGIG (reference sequence). The CDR3 is made up of 15 amino acids. Trimming cost V 1 base and J 8 bases, with 18 bases left between them. CDR3 sequence reads: CAWSGDLPGTDIQYF. The CDR3 coding sequence is TGTGCCTGGAGTGGCGACCTCCCCGGTACGGACATTCAGTACTTC. Based on the CDR3 plus reference TRBV30 and TRBJ2-4, the full variable domain is SQTIHQWPATLVQPVGSPLSLECTVEGTSNPNLYWYRQAAGRGLQLLFYSVGIGQISSEVPQNLSASRPQDRQFILSSKKLLLSDSGFYLCAWSGDLPGTDIQYFGAGTRLSVL.

This chain uses TRBV15 with TRBJ2-1; 7 bases agree with TRBD2. Germline V gives CDR1 LNHNV, CDR2 YYDKDF (reference sequence). Trimming removed 0 bases from V and 7 bases from J; junction bases left unmatched: 12. This CDR3 contains 17 residues. For the CDR3, the DNA is TGTGCCACCAGCAGAGATCCCCCGGGGGGACTGGGGAATGAGCAGTTCTTC. Residues: CATSRDPPGGLGNEQFF. The whole variable domain, filled in from reference TRBV15 and TRBJ2-1, reads DAMVIQNPRYQVTQFGKPVTLSCSQTLNHNVMYWYQQKSSQAPKLLFHYYDKDFNNEADTPDNFQSRRPNTSFCFLDIRSPGLGDTAMYLCATSRDPPGGLGNEQFFGPGTRLTVL.

This clone appeared a few times. This chain links TRBV2 with TRBJ2-3; 10 bases map to TRBD1. The germline gives CDR1 SNHLY, CDR2 FYNNEI. The CDR3 spans 12 residues. With V trimmed by 5 bases and J by 13 bases, 6 bases remained unmatched. The CDR3 is CASSQGDRGEYF. In nucleotides, the CDR3 is TGTGCCAGCAGTCAAGGGGACAGGGGCGAGTATTTT.

The rearrangement links TRBV5-1 to TRBJ2-5; D is possibly TRBD1 or TRBD2 (5 bases each). Germline CDR1 is SGHRS and CDR2 is YFSETQ. The CDR3 consists of 14 residues. V was pared by 4 bases and J by 4 bases, with 14 bases between. The CDR3 coding sequence is TGCGCCAGCAGCCGGGACGGCTTGAGAGAGACCCAGTACTTC. It is translated as CASSRDGLRETQYF.

The chain carries TRBV10-3 and TRBJ2-3; 8 bases fit TRBD1. The germline CDR1 and CDR2 sequences are ENHRY and SYGVKD. The CDR3 length is 15 residues. Trimming took 2 bases from V and 2 from J; bases not matched to a gene: 3. The CDR3: CAISEVGQVTDTQYF. The CDR3 nucleotides read TGTGCCATCAGTGAGGTGGGACAGGTCACAGATACGCAGTATTTT.

CDR3 nucleotides: TGCGCCAGCAGCAGCACCTTTAACTATGGCTACACCTTC. This encodes CASSSTFNYGYTF. V gene TRBV5-1 combines with J gene TRBJ1-2; D remains unclear. This CDR3 spans 13 amino acids. Deletions cut 4 bases from V and 1 base from J, with 8 bases between. Germline CDR1 is SGHRS and CDR2 is YFSETQ.

The chain employs TRBV7-2 and TRBJ2-5; 15 nucleotides match TRBD2. Germline V gene sequence: CDR1 SGHTA, CDR2 FQGNSA. This CDR3 is 17 amino acids long. Trimming took 5 bases from V and 6 from J; bases not matched to a gene: 10. The CDR3 is CASSSGLAGGPGQTQYF. CDR3 nucleotide sequence: TGTGCCAGCAGCAGTGGACTAGCGGGGGGGCCTGGGCAGACCCAGTACTTC.

The V gene is TRBV4-1, the J gene TRBJ2-5, with unresolved D. CDR1 and CDR2 from the germline V gene are MGHRA and YSYEKL. CDR3 length: 13 residues. V was clipped by 4 bases and J by 5 bases, with 11 bases between them. The CDR3 region has the DNA TGCGCCAGCAGCCCACCCAGGCACGAGACCCAGTACTTC. It codes for CASSPPRHETQYF.

This chain uses TRBV2 with TRBJ1-2; D gene unclear. The CDR3 contains 14 residues. With 7 bases removed from V and 8 bases from J, the gap between germline ends came to 20 bases. Per germline, CDR1 SNHLY and CDR2 FYNNEI. DNA for the CDR3: TGTGCCAGCACCCCGGACGGAGGAGGGAAAGGCTACACCTTC. Its protein product is CASTPDGGGKGYTF.

The CDR3 is CASSRTGGTETQYF. CDR3 nucleotide sequence: TGCGCCAGCAGCCGGACAGGGGGTACGGAGACCCAGTACTTC. The chain has TRBV5-1 and TRBJ2-5, with 10 nucleotides matching TRBD1. The CDR3 is 14 amino acids. Trimming cost V 4 bases and J 5 bases; bases outside gene matches: 5. In germline, CDR1 is SGHRS, CDR2 YFSETQ.

Of note for this clone: Other nucleotide sequences in the sample specify the same CDR3. The J gene is TRBJ2-5, the V gene TRBV15; no firm D call. This CDR3 comprises 13 residues. V lost 0 bases, J lost 5 bases, and 7 bases lay in between. Germline CDR1 is LNHNV and CDR2 is YYDKDF (reference sequence). The CDR3: CATSRDRSETQYF. The CDR3 DNA is TGTGCCACCAGCAGAGATCGCTCGGAGACCCAGTACTTC.

Turning to this clone: Other DNA sequences in the sample encode the same CDR3. The CDR3 DNA reads TGTGCCTGGAGGAGCGGCACCTACGAGCAGTACTTC. Translation: CAWRSGTYEQYF. The V call is TRBV30, the J call TRBJ2-7; D is possibly TRBD2 (5 bases). The ends were cut back, 3 bases at V and 2 bases at J, with 8 bases in the middle. The CDR3 is 12 residues long. Germline CDR1 reads GTSNPN; CDR2 reads SVGIG (reference sequence).

J is TRBJ1-6 and V is TRBV25-1; 7 positions match TRBD1. Trimming removed 8 bases from V and 8 bases from J; junction bases left unmatched: 15. CDR1 and CDR2 from the germline V gene are MGHDK and SYGVNS. The CDR3 runs to 16 residues. CDR3 bases: TGTGCCAGCGAAAGCAGGGACAGAGGTTTCTATTCACCCCTCCACTTT. It codes for CASESRDRGFYSPLHF.

This clone has a handful of counts. CDR3 nucleotides: TGCGCCAGCAGCACGGACAGGACGACCCAGTACTTC. Amino acid sequence: CASSTDRTTQYF. This chain uses TRBV5-1 with TRBJ2-5; 7 bases map to TRBD1. The CDR3 consists of 12 residues. Germline values: CDR1 SGHRS, CDR2 YFSETQ. V was clipped by 4 bases and J by 7 bases; unmatched bases: 4. Full variable domain (missing parts from reference TRBV5-1 and TRBJ2-5): KAGVTQTPRYLIKTRGQQVTLSCSPISGHRSVSWYQQTPGQGLQFLFEYFSETQRNKGNFPGRFSGRQFSNSRSEMNVSTLELGDSALYLCASSTDRTTQYFGPGTRLLVL.

The chain links TRBV30 to TRBJ2-2, with D unclear. Trimming cost V 3 bases and J 6 bases, with 5 bases left between them. There are 11 residues in the CDR3. The germline V gene has CDR1 GTSNPN and CDR2 SVGIG (reference sequence). CDR3 DNA sequence: TGTGCCTGGAGATCCCCCGGGGAGCTGTTTTTT. As protein: CAWRSPGELFF.

The chain combines TRBV4-2 with TRBJ1-5, with 10 positions matching TRBD1. CDR1 LGHNA and CDR2 YNFKEQ come from the germline V gene. V dropped 4 bases and J dropped 6; count of bases not matched to a gene: 9. CDR3 length: 16 amino acids. The CDR3 region is CASSPGDRGRGQPQHF. The CDR3 DNA sequence: TGTGCCAGCAGCCCGGGGGACAGGGGCCGGGGTCAGCCCCAGCATTTT.

This chain links TRBV29-1 with TRBJ1-1, with D perhaps TRBD1 (6 bases). This CDR3 has 13 amino acids. Per the germline V gene, CDR1 is SQVTM and CDR2 is ANQGSEA. V lost 7 bases and J 0 bases, leaving 12 bases between the germline ends. CDR3 bases: TGCAGCGGCCGGACAGCGATGAACACTGAAGCTTTCTTT. It encodes CSGRTAMNTEAFF.

In its sample, this clone was seen a few times. The chain carries TRBV4-1 and TRBJ2-5; D unclear. V was cut by 1 base and J by 1 base, with 7 bases left in between. The CDR3 is 14 amino acids. CDR1 is MGHRA and CDR2 is YSYEKL in the germline V gene. The CDR3 protein is CASSQVPVQETQYF. The CDR3 coding sequence is TGCGCCAGCAGCCAAGTTCCAGTCCAAGAGACCCAGTACTTC.

The V call is TRBV12-5, the J call TRBJ2-2; the D gene is possibly TRBD1 (6 bases). The germline V gene encodes CDR1 LGHNT and CDR2 FRNRAP. The V gene lost 3 bases and the J gene lost 5 bases, with 10 bases spanning the gap. CDR3 length: 14 amino acids. The CDR3 DNA is TGTGCTAGTGGTTTCTTCAGGGGTACCGGGGAGCTGTTTTTT. It is translated as CASGFFRGTGELFF.

V gene TRBV30 combines with J gene TRBJ1-1, with 8 positions matching TRBD1. The CDR3 runs 12 residues. Germline V gives CDR1 GTSNPN, CDR2 SVGIG (reference sequence). Unmatched junction bases numbered 5, after V lost 8 bases and J lost 3 bases. CDR3: CAGDRMYTEAFF. For the CDR3, the DNA is TGTGCCGGGGACAGGATGTACACTGAAGCTTTCTTT.

The table lists this clone with a few counts. V and J are TRBV2 and TRBJ1-2; a weak D match, TRBD1 (5 bases). The CDR3 extends over 16 amino acids. V shed 6 bases and J shed 4 bases, with 21 bases lying between them. Germline CDR1 is SNHLY and CDR2 is FYNNEI. CDR3 nucleotide sequence: TGTGCCAGCAGCCCTCTGGGAGGGGTTAGGGCCTATGGCTACACCTTC. Translating gives CASSPLGGVRAYGYTF.